These 13 T cell receptor beta chains were sequenced from one sample in a study of neurological immune-mediated disorders. Via MiXCR, TCRdb re-called the 5' RACE reads, giving one row per CDR3 protein. This sample has some 30,000 distinct CDR3 sequences; approximately 15% occur once, and the top ten carry about 4.9%. Time point defined: technical triplicate 3. What was sequenced was CD4+ T cells from blood. Receptors originate from a female donor with HTLV-1-associated myelopathy (HAM/TSP).

The chain is built from TRBV18 and TRBJ1-5; weak D call: TRBD1 (5 bases). Germline CDR1 is KGHSH and CDR2 is LQKENI. The V and J ends lost 0 bases and 13 bases respectively, with 19 bases between them. The CDR3 is made up of 15 amino acids. CDR3 sequence: CASSPPGDPNQTQHF. In nucleotides, the CDR3 is TGTGCCAGCTCACCACCGGGGGATCCGAATCAGACACAGCATTTT.

In this sample, this clonotype turned up many times. This rearrangement joins TRBV5-1 to TRBJ2-7; 7 bases align to TRBD2. Germline values: CDR1 SGHRS, CDR2 YFSETQ. V dropped 4 bases and J dropped 9; count of bases not matched to a gene: 19. The CDR3 length is 16 residues. In DNA form, the CDR3 reads TGCGCCAGCAGCCTGGATCCGGATCTAGCGGCGACACGGCAGTACTTC. This encodes CASSLDPDLAATRQYF. Drawing the rest from reference TRBV5-1 and TRBJ2-7, the complete variable domain is KAGVTQTPRYLIKTRGQQVTLSCSPISGHRSVSWYQQTPGQGLQFLFEYFSETQRNKGNFPGRFSGRQFSNSRSEMNVSTLELGDSALYLCASSLDPDLAATRQYFGPGTRLTVT.

This clonotype appeared many times. The rearrangement links TRBV5-5 to TRBJ1-5, with a tentative D call TRBD1 (5 bases). This CDR3 has 14 amino acids. Germline V gene data show CDR1 as SGHKS and CDR2 as YYEKEE (reference sequence). V was pared by 4 bases and J by 0 bases, with 8 bases between. CDR3 DNA sequence: TGTGCCAGCAGCGGGGACTCTAGCAATCAGCCCCAGCATTTT. Protein: CASSGDSSNQPQHF.

This clonotype was observed many times. CDR3 in amino acids: CASSQAGGTYGYTF. In DNA form, the CDR3 reads TGTGCCAGCAGTCAGGCAGGAGGGACCTATGGCTACACCTTC. The chain combines TRBV12-3 or TRBV12-4 with TRBJ1-2; maybe TRBD1 (5 bases). The V and J ends lost 5 bases and 4 bases respectively, with 14 bases between them. This CDR3 has 14 amino acids.

This clonotype was detected ten times or more. This chain uses TRBV4-3 with TRBJ2-3; perhaps TRBD2 as D (6 bases). This CDR3 has 15 amino acids. In germline, CDR1 is LGHNA, CDR2 YSLEER. The germline V and J ends were trimmed by 4 bases and 5 bases, with 16 bases remaining between them. The CDR3 spells CASSLRGGAVDTQYF. CDR3 nucleotides: TGCGCCAGCAGCCTTCGTGGAGGGGCTGTAGATACGCAGTATTTT.

In its sample, this clonotype was seen a few times. The CDR3 region is CASRTNYPTNTGELFF. The CDR3 bases are TGTGCCAGTAGGACCAACTACCCTACGAACACCGGGGAGCTGTTTTTT. The genes are TRBV19 and TRBJ2-2; D not certain. Germline V gives CDR1 LNHDA, CDR2 SQIVND (reference sequence). The V end was cut by 6 bases, the J end by 0 bases, with 14 bases between. There are 16 residues in the CDR3.

Note on this clonotype: Compared with germline, one end of the junction differs, possibly owing to a read error. The V gene is TRBV3-1, the J gene TRBJ1-6, with TRBD1 identical over 10 bases. CDR1 is LGHDT and CDR2 is YNNKEL in the germline V gene (reference sequence). The CDR3 spans 15 residues. CDR3 nucleotides: TGTGCCAGCAGCGCCCGGGACAGGGGTGGAGCACCCCTCAACTTT. Translating it yields CASSARDRGGAPLNF.

In regard to this clonotype: One end of the junction varies from germline; a read error may be responsible. The chain links TRBV20-1 to TRBJ1-5, with TRBD1 as a possible D gene (6 bases). This CDR3 region has 14 residues. The germline V gene encodes CDR1 DFQATT and CDR2 SNEGSKA (reference sequence). CDR3 protein: CSVRDWGAGQPQHF. The CDR3 DNA is TGCAGTGTTAGAGATTGGGGGGCGGGTCAGCCCCAGCATTTT.

In this sample, this clonotype turned up many times. The V call is TRBV6-5, the J call TRBJ1-3, with 8 bases matching TRBD1. The CDR3 spans 15 residues. Germline V CDR1 and CDR2: MNHEY, SVGAGI. J gave up 0 bases and V 6 bases, and 4 bases lay outside the gene matches. This chain's CDR3 is CASSQGANSGNTIYF. The CDR3 region has the DNA TGTGCCAGCAGCCAGGGGGCCAACTCTGGAAACACCATATATTTT.

This clonotype was found many times. The chain uses TRBV10-3 and TRBJ2-2, with D uncertain. V was clipped by 6 bases and J by 3 bases, with 11 bases between them. The CDR3 has 14 residues. Germline CDR1 is ENHRY and CDR2 is SYGVKD. The CDR3 protein is CAIRLNMDTGELFF. The CDR3, as DNA: TGTGCCATCAGACTCAATATGGACACCGGGGAGCTGTTTTTT.

Points on this clonotype: One junction end does not reproduce the germline sequence, and a read error may be involved. The gene calls are TRBV20-1 and TRBJ1-5; tentative D call: TRBD1 (5 bases). The length of the CDR3 is 15 residues. CDR1 is DFQATT, CDR2 SNEGSKA, per germline (reference sequence). The CDR3 DNA is TGCAGTGCACGACAACGGCAGGGAGGAGGTCAGACCCAGCATTTT. Its protein is CSARQRQGGGQTQHF.

V gene TRBV7-3 combines with J gene TRBJ2-3; 9 bases align to TRBD2. The V segment lost 5 bases and the J segment 3 bases; nucleotides outside the gene matches: 6. The CDR3 contains 15 residues. Germline V lookup: CDR1 SGHTA, CDR2 FQGTGA. The CDR3 spells CASSRSSGATDTQYF. The CDR3 nucleotides are TGTGCCAGCAGCCGCTCTAGCGGGGCAACAGATACGCAGTATTTT.

This clonotype came up many times. V is TRBV11-3 and J is TRBJ2-1; TRBD1 matches 8 bases. CDR3 length: 15 amino acids. In germline, CDR1 is SGHNT, CDR2 YENEEA. V trimming: 2 bases; J trimming: 2 bases; junction bases outside the gene matches: 2. The DNA of the CDR3 is TGTGCCAGCAGCTTAAGGACAGGGCCCTACAATGAGCAGTTCTTC. Protein sequence: CASSLRTGPYNEQFF.